This T cell receptor beta chain was recovered during a study of shared clonotypes between healthy human individuals (dated by TCRdb to 2018 to 2020). With respect to the entire study: The cohort comprised a couple of women and a few men aged 18 to 49 years. To increase sequencing depth and limit assay-specific biases, different laboratories used diverse techniques to prepare libraries and sequence TCR repertoires. To estimate repertoire size and how much clonotypes are shared between individuals, the study performed deep sequencing of blood TCR repertoires from a few healthy adults. Per donor, three plates each were used for CD4 naive and CD4 memory, two for CD8 naive, and one for CD8 memory. Per donor, leukapheresis produced somewhere between about 0.9 and 10 billion PBMCs. General conclusions and limits of the study: Compared with non-shared clonotypes, the clonotypes found in all four sorted-subset donors had higher generation probabilities. Even with the large sequencing depth, rarefaction of the sorted-subset datasets indicated that sequencing was incomplete. About 5% of naive CD4, 3% to 3.5% of naive CD8, roughly 2.4% of memory CD4, and about 0.4% of memory CD8 clonotypes were shared across several donors. Pairwise subsampling led to the expectation that sequencing depth would affect the degree of clonotype sharing among donors. Larger estimated clonotype richness was generally found for naive subsets than for memory subsets. Sampling was limited to blood, and TCR repertoires in tissue likely differ from TCR repertoires in blood. Because the study included a small number of donors, the genetic and exposure-history diversity represented was limited.

Using the deep immunoSEQ assay, TCR CDR3 regions were amplified from genomic DNA by multiplex PCR. Extracted genomic DNA from each cell subset was distributed evenly across all wells of several immunoSEQ 96-well plates, and each plate was treated as a replicate. For sorted subsets, about 220 ng of genomic DNA, equivalent to 30,000 or so T cell genomes, went into each replicate PCR. Purified libraries were measured with a Qubit 3.0 fluorometer, size-checked on a Bioanalyzer 2100, and measured again with the KAPA Library Quantification kit. Every immunoSEQ 96-well plate was sequenced on a dedicated single-read 150-cycle Illumina NextSeq 550 flow cell. The original pipeline was this. Because only junctional sequences without quality scores were contained in the immunoSEQ output, filtering matching that applied to full-length reads could not be performed. Sequences were annotated with PyIR, a Python wrapper for IgBLAST v1.9, and V/J genes and CDR3 were assigned using IMGT germline references. Any read was removed if the V/J assignment was weak (E-value above 1e-6), the CDR3 was missing, or the read contained stop codons, out-of-frame junctions, or ambiguous translated residues. V3J clonotypes were defined as sequences sharing the same inferred V gene, J gene, and CDR3 amino acid sequence. Percentage overlap between repertoires was calculated by dividing the number of shared unique clonotypes by the size of the smaller repertoire. Richness of each repertoire was evaluated using RTK rarefaction, the Chao1 estimator, and Recon v2.1 estimates of unobserved clonotypes. Generation probabilities were computed with OLGA for all TCRbeta clonotypes obtained by the gDNA method from a few donors. TCRdb retrieved this table from immuneACCESS and kept in-frame rearrangements only. Not all clones are present; in checked studies, unresolved V genes account for under half, and no reason is known for the remainder. V, J and clone size derive from that table, while D and trimming were established from the DNA sequence. In this sample the table shows around 940,000 clones, about 80% of which occur a single time. The ten largest clones represent roughly 1.5% of the sample.

V lost 4 bases and J lost 4 bases, and the count of bases not matched to a germline gene is 8. Sequences SGHRS (CDR1) and YFSETQ (CDR2) are obtained from the germline V gene. The CDR3 covers 16 residues, taking in both the cysteine and the phenylalanine. Left in the record is the CDR3 DNA by itself, 48 bases read in frame from the first base. Many counts were recorded for this clone. Its specific antigen is unknown. No clone much larger than this one lies a single base away; base qualities are absent. The donors were healthy, HIV-negative adults who had no recently reported acute infections or vaccinations. Every donor was a Caucasian adult residing in Nashville, Tennessee, USA. CD4+ T cells were enriched by magnetic negative selection; naive cells were then positively selected on CD45RA, and the negative fraction formed the memory subset. Blood was collected by leukapheresis, and PBMCs were isolated by Ficoll-Histopaque density gradient centrifugation and then cryopreserved in liquid nitrogen vapor phase. Analytical flow cytometry was used to check the purity and quantity of every magnetically sorted T cell population. Genomic DNA was isolated from every sorted fraction and measured by UV absorbance on a Nanodrop 2000c.

Sequencing input: memory CD4+ T cells sorted from blood. This sample's cell subset or site label indicates: CD45RA-negative fraction. This TCR came from a man aged 18 to 30 in good health. Rearrangement joined TRBV5-1 to TRBJ2-1, and TRBD1 matches 10 of the central bases. The nucleotide sequence reads as follows: TGCGCCAGCAGCCGACAGGGGGCGGGAGGTTACAATGAGCAGTTCTTC. Translated, it gives CASSRQGAGGYNEQFF.